This is a list of T cell receptor beta chains from one sample in a study of identical twins. TCRdb re-derived calls from the 5' RACE reads in MiXCR, one entry per CDR3 protein. The sample has hundreds of thousands of distinct CDR3 sequences, 6% to 6.5% seen once. The source material was naive T cells sorted from blood. These receptor sequences come from a young man in good health. Each CDR3 is given with its conserved first and last residue. D genes are given only for firm matches. Some rows have no size entry. The others give once, few or many, or a class for an expanded clone.

d_gene,abundance,v_gene,j_gene,CDR3nt,CDR3aa
.,few,TRBV6-2/TRBV6-3,TRBJ1-5,TGTGCCAGCAGTTACGGCCCTAATCAGCCCCAGCATTTT,CASSYGPNQPQHF
TRBD1,many,TRBV5-1,TRBJ1-2,TGCGCCAGCGGGAGCCCGGGACAGGGCTATGGCTACACCTTC,CASGSPGQGYGYTF
TRBD2,many,TRBV7-3,TRBJ2-1,TGTGCCAGCAGAAGGGGACTAGACAATGAGCAGTTCTTC,CASRRGLDNEQFF
TRBD1,.,TRBV27,TRBJ2-7,TGTGCCAGCAGTGGGACAGCCTCCTACGAGCAGTACTTC,CASSGTASYEQYF
TRBD2,few,TRBV29-1,TRBJ2-4,TGCAGCGTTTTAGCGGGGGAAAACATTCAGTACTTC,CSVLAGENIQYF
TRBD2,many,TRBV29-1,TRBJ2-1,TGCAGCGTGGAAACCGGGACTAGCGGTTACAATGAGCAGTTCTTC,CSVETGTSGYNEQFF
TRBD2,few,TRBV5-4,TRBJ2-5,TGTGCCAGCAGCTTCTGGCTAGCGGCGGAGACCCAGTACTTC,CASSFWLAAETQYF
.,many,TRBV4-2,TRBJ1-4,TGTGCCAGCAGCCAAGAACGGAGCGCCCTCCTCGAAAAACTGTTTTTT,CASSQERSALLEKLFF
.,.,TRBV20-1,TRBJ2-1,TGCAGTGCTAGGGTATGGGGCAATGAGCAGTTCTTC,CSARVWGNEQFF
TRBD2,many,TRBV12-3/TRBV12-4,TRBJ2-2,TGTGCCAGCAGATATAGCGGGAGCGGCACCGGGGAGCTGTTTTTT,CASRYSGSGTGELFF
.,once,TRBV10-3,TRBJ1-2,TGTGCCATCAGGTCGAGGGAGGAAAACTATGGCTACACCTTC,CAIRSREENYGYTF
TRBD1,many,TRBV20-1,TRBJ1-1,TGCAGTGCTAGGACAGGGGAGAGCACTGAAGCTTTCTTT,CSARTGESTEAFF
TRBD1,.,TRBV7-2,TRBJ2-7,TGTGCCAGCAGCACTCGGGACAGGGGGCGCAGGTCCTACGAGCAGTACTTC,CASSTRDRGRRSYEQYF
TRBD2,few,TRBV6-1,TRBJ2-1,TGTGCCAGCCGCCGCGGGAGGATCGGCAATGAGCAGTTCTTC,CASRRGRIGNEQFF
.,many,TRBV7-2,TRBJ2-2,TGTGCCAGCAGCTTAGTTTTGATGGGGGCGAACACCGGGGAGCTGTTTTTT,CASSLVLMGANTGELFF
.,many,TRBV24-1,TRBJ2-5,TGTGCCACCAGTGATCCCCCCGATGGGACCCAGTACTTC,CATSDPPDGTQYF